This TCR beta chain was sequenced during a study of shared clonotypes between healthy human individuals. In the study overall: Donors had three CD4 naive, three CD4 memory, two CD8 naive and one CD8 memory plate apiece.

This CDR3 comprises 14 residues. V lost 2 bases and J 6 bases, leaving 14 bases between the germline ends. Germline V CDR1 and CDR2: MGHRA, YSYEKL. Some clones are missing from TCRdb's copy, which holds only in-frame ones; the method was immunoSEQ multiplex PCR. The sample carries hundreds of thousands of clones, roughly 98% recorded once. Findings and limits, study-wide: The generation probabilities recorded for non-shared clonotypes fell below those of clonotypes shared by all four donors.

Naive CD8 populations comprised CD45RO-negative cells positively selected for CCR7, excluding terminally differentiated effector memory CD45RA+ cells. Every contributor of samples was a Caucasian grown-up residing in Nashville, Tennessee. Points on this clone: Its antigen is unknown.

Sequencing was carried out using naive CD8+ T cells sorted from blood. This receptor was obtained from a man aged 30 to 39 in good health. The J gene is TRBJ2-7, the V gene TRBV4-1; D remains ambiguous. CDR3 in DNA: TGCGCCAGCAGCCAAACCGCGACGGCCACCGAGCAGTACTTC. It codes for CASSQTATATEQYF.